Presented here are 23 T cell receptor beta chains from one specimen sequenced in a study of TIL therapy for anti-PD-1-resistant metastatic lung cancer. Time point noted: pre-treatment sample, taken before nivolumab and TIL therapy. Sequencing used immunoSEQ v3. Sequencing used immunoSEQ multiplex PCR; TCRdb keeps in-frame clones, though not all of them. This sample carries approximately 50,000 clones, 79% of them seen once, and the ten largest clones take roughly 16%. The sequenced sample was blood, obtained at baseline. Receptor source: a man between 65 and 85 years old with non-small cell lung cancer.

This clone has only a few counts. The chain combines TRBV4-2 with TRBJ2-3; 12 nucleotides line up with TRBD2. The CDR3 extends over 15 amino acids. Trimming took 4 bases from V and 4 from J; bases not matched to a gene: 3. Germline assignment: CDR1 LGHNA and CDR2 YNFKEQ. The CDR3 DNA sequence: TGTGCCAGCAGCCCAGGACTAGCGGGATCAGATACGCAGTATTTT. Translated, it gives CASSPGLAGSDTQYF.

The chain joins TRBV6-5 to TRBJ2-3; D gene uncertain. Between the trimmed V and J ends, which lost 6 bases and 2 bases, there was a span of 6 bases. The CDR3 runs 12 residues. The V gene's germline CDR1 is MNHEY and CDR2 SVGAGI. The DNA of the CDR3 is TGTGCCAGCAGCCTACACACAGATACGCAGTATTTT. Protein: CASSLHTDTQYF.

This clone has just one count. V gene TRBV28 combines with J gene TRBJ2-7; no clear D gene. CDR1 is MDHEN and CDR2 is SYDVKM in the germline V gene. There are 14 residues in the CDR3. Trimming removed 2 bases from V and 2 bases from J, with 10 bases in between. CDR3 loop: CASSLQEEPYEQYF. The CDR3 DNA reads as TGTGCCAGCAGTTTACAAGAAGAGCCCTACGAGCAGTACTTC. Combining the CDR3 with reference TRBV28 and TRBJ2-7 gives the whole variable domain DVKVTQSSRYLVKRTGEKVFLECVQDMDHENMFWYRQDPGLGLRLIYFSYDVKMKEKGDIPEGYSVSREKKERFSLILESASTNQTSMYLCASSLQEEPYEQYFGPGTRLTVT.

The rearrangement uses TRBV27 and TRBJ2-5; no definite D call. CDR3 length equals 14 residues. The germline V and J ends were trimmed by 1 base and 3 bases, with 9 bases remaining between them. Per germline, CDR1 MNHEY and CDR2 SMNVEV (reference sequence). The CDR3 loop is CASSLLGREETQYF. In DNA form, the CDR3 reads TGTGCCAGCAGTTTATTGGGCCGGGAAGAGACCCAGTACTTC.

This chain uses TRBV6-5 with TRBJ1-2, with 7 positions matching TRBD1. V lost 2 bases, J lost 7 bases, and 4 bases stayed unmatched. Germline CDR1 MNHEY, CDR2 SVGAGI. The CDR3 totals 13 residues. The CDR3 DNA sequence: TGTGCCAGCAGTTACCCGGACAGGAGTGGCTACACCTTC. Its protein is CASSYPDRSGYTF.

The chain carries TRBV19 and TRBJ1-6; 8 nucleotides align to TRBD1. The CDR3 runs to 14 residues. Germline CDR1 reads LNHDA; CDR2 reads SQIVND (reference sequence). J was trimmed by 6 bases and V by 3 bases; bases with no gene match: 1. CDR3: CASSMTGVNSPLHF. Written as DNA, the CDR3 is TGTGCCAGTAGTATGACAGGGGTTAATTCACCCCTCCACTTT.

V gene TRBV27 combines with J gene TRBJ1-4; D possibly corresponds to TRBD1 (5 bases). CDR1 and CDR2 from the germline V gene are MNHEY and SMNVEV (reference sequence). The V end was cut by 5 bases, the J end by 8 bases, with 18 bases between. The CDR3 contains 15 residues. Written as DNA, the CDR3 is TGTGCCAGCAGTCTAACAGGACGTCGGGGGGAAAAACTGTTTTTT. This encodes CASSLTGRRGEKLFF.

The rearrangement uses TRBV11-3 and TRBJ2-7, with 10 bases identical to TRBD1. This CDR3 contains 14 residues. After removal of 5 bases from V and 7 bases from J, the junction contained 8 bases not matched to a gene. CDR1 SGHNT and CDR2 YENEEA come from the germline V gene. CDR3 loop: CASSHPGQGREQYF. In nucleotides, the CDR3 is TGTGCCAGCAGCCACCCGGGACAGGGGAGAGAGCAGTACTTC.

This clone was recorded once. CDR3 DNA sequence: TGTGCCACCAGCAGAGTGGCTAGCGGGAGGGATCGGGAGCTGTTTTTT. Protein sequence: CATSRVASGRDRELFF. The rearrangement joins TRBV15 to TRBJ2-2, with 12 bases aligning to TRBD2. V shed 1 base, J shed 9 bases, and the junction held 6 bases outside the gene matches. Germline lookup yields CDR1 LNHNV and CDR2 YYDKDF (reference sequence). CDR3 length: 16 residues.

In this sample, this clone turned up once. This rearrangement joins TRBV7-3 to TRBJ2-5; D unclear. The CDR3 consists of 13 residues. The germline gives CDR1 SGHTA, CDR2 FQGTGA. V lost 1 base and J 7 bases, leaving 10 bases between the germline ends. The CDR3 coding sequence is TGTGCCAGCAGCTTAAAAAGGGAAGGGACCCAGTACTTC. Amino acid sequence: CASSLKREGTQYF.

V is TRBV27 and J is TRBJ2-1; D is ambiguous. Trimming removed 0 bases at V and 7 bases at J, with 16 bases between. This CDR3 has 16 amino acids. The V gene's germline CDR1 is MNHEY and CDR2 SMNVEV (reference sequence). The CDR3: CASSLSGSLRQNEQFF. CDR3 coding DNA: TGTGCCAGCAGTTTATCTGGTAGTCTTAGACAAAATGAGCAGTTCTTC.

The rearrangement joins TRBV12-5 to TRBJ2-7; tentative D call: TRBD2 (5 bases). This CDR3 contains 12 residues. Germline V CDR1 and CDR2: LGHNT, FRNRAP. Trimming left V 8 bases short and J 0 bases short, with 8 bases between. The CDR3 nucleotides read TGTGCTAGTAGCGGCCGCTCCTACGAGCAGTACTTC. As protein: CASSGRSYEQYF.

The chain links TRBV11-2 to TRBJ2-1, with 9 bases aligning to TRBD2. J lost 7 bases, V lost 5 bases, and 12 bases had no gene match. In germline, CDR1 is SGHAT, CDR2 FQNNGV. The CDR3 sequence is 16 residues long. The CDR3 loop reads CASSPFLAGKLNEQFF. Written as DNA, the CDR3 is TGTGCCAGCAGCCCGTTCCTAGCGGGAAAGTTAAATGAGCAGTTCTTC.

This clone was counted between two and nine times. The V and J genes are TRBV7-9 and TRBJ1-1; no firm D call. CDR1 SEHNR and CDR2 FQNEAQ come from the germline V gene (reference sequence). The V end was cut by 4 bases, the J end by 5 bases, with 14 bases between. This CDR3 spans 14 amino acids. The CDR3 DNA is TGTGCCAGCAGCTCTTCCCGGGCGCGGACTGAAGCTTTCTTT. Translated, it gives CASSSSRARTEAFF.

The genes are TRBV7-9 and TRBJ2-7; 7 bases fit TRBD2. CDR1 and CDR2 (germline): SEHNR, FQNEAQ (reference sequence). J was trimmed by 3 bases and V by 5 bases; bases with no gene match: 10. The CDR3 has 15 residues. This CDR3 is CASSPGLGLNYEQYF. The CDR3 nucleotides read TGTGCCAGCAGCCCCGGACTAGGACTCAACTACGAGCAGTACTTC.

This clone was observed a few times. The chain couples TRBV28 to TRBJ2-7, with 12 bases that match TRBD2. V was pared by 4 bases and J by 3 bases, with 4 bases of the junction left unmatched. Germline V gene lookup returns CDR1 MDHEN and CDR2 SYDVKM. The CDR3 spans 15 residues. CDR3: CASSSWTSGNYEQYF. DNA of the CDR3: TGTGCCAGCAGTTCCTGGACTAGCGGGAACTACGAGCAGTACTTC.

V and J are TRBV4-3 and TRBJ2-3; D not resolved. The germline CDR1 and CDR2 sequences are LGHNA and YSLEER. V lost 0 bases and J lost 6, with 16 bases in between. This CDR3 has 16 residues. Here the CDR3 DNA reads TGCGCCAGCAGCCAAGAAGGCTACATCCTCGGGGATACGCAGTATTTT. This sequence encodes CASSQEGYILGDTQYF.

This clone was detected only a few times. The CDR3 spells CASSLVSSGSYGYTF. The CDR3 region has the DNA TGTGCCAGCAGCTTAGTATCGTCGGGCAGCTATGGCTACACCTTC. This sequence joins TRBV7-2 and TRBJ1-2, with no clear D. CDR1 is SGHTA and CDR2 is FQGNSA in the germline V gene. Trimming left V 1 base short and J 4 bases short, with 13 bases between. CDR3 size: 15 residues.

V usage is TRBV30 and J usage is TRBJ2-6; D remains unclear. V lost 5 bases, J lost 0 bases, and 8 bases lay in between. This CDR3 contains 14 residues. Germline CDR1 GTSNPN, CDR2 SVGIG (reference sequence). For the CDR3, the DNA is TGTGCCTGGGGAAGGATCTCTGGGGCCAACGTCCTGACTTTC. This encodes CAWGRISGANVLTF.

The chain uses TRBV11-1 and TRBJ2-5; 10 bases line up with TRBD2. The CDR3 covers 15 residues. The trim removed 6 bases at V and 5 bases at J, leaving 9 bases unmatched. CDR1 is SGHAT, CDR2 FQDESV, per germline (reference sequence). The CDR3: CASRNPSGSKETQYF. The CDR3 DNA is TGTGCCAGCAGGAATCCTAGCGGGAGCAAGGAGACCCAGTACTTC.

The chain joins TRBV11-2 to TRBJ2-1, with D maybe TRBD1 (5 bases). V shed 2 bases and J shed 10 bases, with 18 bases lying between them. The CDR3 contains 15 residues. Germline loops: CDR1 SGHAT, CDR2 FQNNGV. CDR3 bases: TGTGCCAGCAGCTTAATATCGGGTGGACAATCGGAGCAGTTCTTC. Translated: CASSLISGGQSEQFF.

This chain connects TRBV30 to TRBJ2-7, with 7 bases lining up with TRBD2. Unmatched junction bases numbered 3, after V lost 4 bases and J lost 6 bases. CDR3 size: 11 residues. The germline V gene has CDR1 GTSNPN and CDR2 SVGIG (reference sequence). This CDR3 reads CAWTLATEQYF. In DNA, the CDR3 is TGTGCCTGGACACTAGCGACCGAGCAGTACTTC.

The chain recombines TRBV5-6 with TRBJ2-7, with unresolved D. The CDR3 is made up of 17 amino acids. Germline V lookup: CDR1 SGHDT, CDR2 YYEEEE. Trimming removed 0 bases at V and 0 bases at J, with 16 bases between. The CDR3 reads CASSLGVGGYDSYEQYF. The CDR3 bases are TGTGCCAGCAGCTTGGGGGTGGGCGGATACGACTCCTACGAGCAGTACTTC.